This TCR beta chain emerged from a study of tumor and adjacent non-tumor tissue in lung cancer. Overall study: There were about twelve adenocarcinoma, a couple of squamous cell carcinoma and 1 small cell lung cancer cases.

As concerns this clonotype: At one end, the junction sequence differs from germline, possibly due to a read error.

The CDR3 is made up of 14 amino acids. Germline lookup yields CDR1 SGHAT and CDR2 FQNNGV. Three rounds of nested PCR, following a modified ARM-PCR protocol, produced the TCRbeta library. TCRdb redid the calling of the multiplex PCR reads with MiXCR, one entry per CDR3 protein. There are about 60,000 distinct CDR3 sequences in the sample; roughly 57% occur only once, and less than 40% lies in the top ten. No cell sorting was done before RNA was extracted from the tissue. Distant lung tissue was collected more than 3 cm away from the tumor edge. Sample: distant non-tumor lung tissue. The V gene is TRBV11-2, the J gene TRBJ2-2, with D possibly TRBD1 on 6 matching bases. This clonotype was sampled from a man between 65 and 85 years old with non-small cell lung cancer. Here the CDR3 DNA reads TGTGCCAACAGTCAGGGATGGGACACCGGGGAGCTGCTTTTT. The encoded protein is CANSQGWDTGELLF.